The clone carrying this T cell receptor beta chain showed up just a few times. No antigen is known for it. The data originate from a study of beta chain features in type 1 diabetes. The overall study: Taken together, all samples contributed around 100 million examined sorted cells.

CDR3 length: 14 residues. Trimming cost V 5 bases and J 2 bases; bases outside gene matches: 4. CDR1 is SGHAT and CDR2 is FQNNGV in the germline V gene. Via the markers CD45RO/CCR7/CD25/CD127/CD95/CD27, stem cell-like memory, regulatory, central memory and naive CD4+ cells were sorted. As every portion of the isolated RNA was reverse transcribed, the sequencing read expressed TCRB transcripts. Naive, central memory and regulatory T cell samples averaged about 3.4 million reads. The table came from immunoSEQ multiplex PCR; TCRdb's copy has only in-frame clones and leaves some out. Here the sample spans more than 300,000 clones, roughly 12% being singletons. Study results and caveats: Across all four CD4+ subsets, people with type 1 diabetes showed modestly shorter TCRB CDR3s.

Sequenced input: naive CD4+ T cells from blood. This TCR derives from a woman aged 18 to 35 with type 1 diabetes. The chain couples TRBV11-2 to TRBJ1-1; 8 nucleotides align to TRBD1. The CDR3 nucleotides are TGTGCCAGCAGCCCGGACAGGGTAAACACTGAAGCTTTCTTT. This codes for CASSPDRVNTEAFF. The variable domain in full, completed from reference TRBV11-2 and TRBJ1-1, reads EAGVAQSPRYKIIEKRQSVAFWCNPISGHATLYWYQQILGQGPKLLIQFQNNGVVDDSQLPKDRFSAERLKGVDSTLKIQPAKLEDSAVYLCASSPDRVNTEAFFGQGTRLTVV.